One sample yielded the 9 T cell receptor beta chains listed below, sequenced in a study of early T cells in non-severe SARS-CoV-2 infection. TCRdb reprocessed the 5' RACE reads via MiXCR and lists one record per CDR3 protein. The table has just over 95,000 distinct CDR3 sequences, approximately 11% seen once. This sample comprised whole blood, obtained at baseline. The receptor set was obtained from an adult who was a healthcare worker with PCR-confirmed SARS-CoV-2 infection or an uninfected control (not recorded which).

The sample holds one count of this clonotype. The V and J genes are TRBV7-3 and TRBJ2-2, with D tentatively TRBD2 (7 bases). The germline CDR1 and CDR2 sequences are SGHTA and FQGTGA. The CDR3 has 16 amino acids. V lost 6 bases and J 0 bases, leaving 14 bases between the germline ends. The CDR3 coding sequence is TGTGCCAGCAGACCCTCCGGGGGGCCGAACACCGGGGAGCTGTTTTTT. It codes for CASRPSGGPNTGELFF.

J is TRBJ2-2 and V is TRBV6-2 or TRBV6-3; the match to TRBD2 covers 10 bases. The J segment lost 4 bases and the V segment lost 2 bases, leaving 10 bases of the junction unmatched. Per the germline V gene, CDR1 is MNHEY and CDR2 is SVGEGT. The CDR3 consists of 18 residues. The CDR3 sequence is CASSYHLASGSPTGELFF. The CDR3 bases are TGTGCCAGCAGTTACCATCTCGCTAGCGGGAGCCCCACCGGGGAGCTGTTTTTT.

This clonotype was recorded a few times. The rearrangement joins TRBV7-3 to TRBJ2-1; TRBD1 agrees at 7 bases. With V trimmed by 4 bases and J by 8 bases, 5 bases remained unmatched. This CDR3 region has 13 residues. Germline loops: CDR1 SGHTA, CDR2 FQGTGA. The CDR3 nucleotides are TGTGCCAGCAGCTCACCAGGGGGACATGAGCAGTTCTTC. This sequence encodes CASSSPGGHEQFF.

This clonotype was seen a few times. The chain links TRBV6-1 to TRBJ1-2; TRBD1 matches 9 bases. The CDR3 is 15 amino acids. Unmatched junction bases numbered 3, after V lost 1 base and J lost 3 bases. Germline CDR1 is MNHNS and CDR2 is SASEGT. The CDR3 spells CASSEDRGPYYGYTF. The CDR3 DNA sequence: TGTGCCAGCAGTGAAGACAGGGGGCCGTACTATGGCTACACCTTC.

The chain links TRBV28 to TRBJ2-7; 9 bases are a match to TRBD1. CDR1 is MDHEN and CDR2 is SYDVKM in the germline V gene. The CDR3 is 14 amino acids. The V segment lost 4 bases and the J segment 3 bases; nucleotides outside the gene matches: 4. The CDR3 is CASSSTGGDYEQYF. CDR3 nucleotides: TGTGCCAGCAGTTCGACAGGGGGGGACTACGAGCAGTACTTC.

The chain uses TRBV20-1 and TRBJ2-6, with D perhaps assigned TRBD1 or TRBD2 (5 bases each). Germline CDR1 is DFQATT and CDR2 is SNEGSKA (reference sequence). Trimming removed 2 bases at V and 2 bases at J, with 10 bases between. This CDR3 is 15 amino acids long. The CDR3 protein is CSARSGDPGANVLTF. For the CDR3, the DNA is TGCAGTGCTAGAAGTGGGGACCCTGGGGCCAACGTCCTGACTTTC.

This clonotype was counted a few times. This sequence joins TRBV20-1 and TRBJ1-5; 9 bases map to TRBD1. CDR1 DFQATT and CDR2 SNEGSKA come from the germline V gene (reference sequence). This CDR3 has 14 residues. Trimming took 5 bases from V and 4 from J; bases not matched to a gene: 6. The CDR3 spells CSASQGARNQPQHF. CDR3 sequence (DNA): TGCAGTGCTTCACAGGGGGCGCGTAATCAGCCCCAGCATTTT.

This clonotype has only a few counts. The chain joins TRBV7-8 to TRBJ2-5, with D possibly being TRBD1 (7 bases). Germline V gene sequence: CDR1 SGHVS, CDR2 FQNEAQ. There are 15 residues in the CDR3. V lost 2 bases and J 3 bases, leaving 13 bases between the germline ends. This chain's CDR3 is CASSLMVRGEETQYF. CDR3 bases: TGTGCCAGCAGCTTAATGGTCAGGGGGGAAGAGACCCAGTACTTC.

This clonotype is labeled as medium-sized. The CDR3 reads CASSPDPGTDTQYF. The CDR3 DNA reads as TGTGCCAGCAGCCCAGACCCGGGGACAGATACGCAGTATTTT. J is TRBJ2-3 and V is TRBV7-9; D perhaps matches TRBD2 (5 bases). Germline V gene data show CDR1 as SEHNR and CDR2 as FQNEAQ (reference sequence). Trimming stripped 5 bases from V and 3 bases from J, with 12 bases between. The CDR3 contains 14 residues.